The sequence of this T cell receptor beta chain was determined in a study of human thymus T cells. Notes on the study in general: Biased V and J segment usage appeared in thymus and peripheral blood. Highly overlapping thymic repertoires in unrelated individuals were reported by related research.

The CDR3 totals 20 residues. CDR1 MGHRA and CDR2 YSYEKL come from the germline V gene. The V gene end was trimmed by 0 bases and the J gene end by 8 bases; junction bases not matched to a gene: 19. Resections from corrective heart surgery supplied the thymus tissue. The donors were infants in Finland with congenital heart defects, otherwise immunologically healthy. Sequenced by immunoSEQ multiplex PCR; TCRdb stores in-frame clones only, minus some. The sample contains roughly 120,000 clones, 90% to 95% of which appear only once. On this clone itself: The antigen is unknown.

The clonotype was recovered from a boy under two years old with a congenital heart defect but otherwise immunologically healthy. J is TRBJ1-4 and V is TRBV4-1; 9 bases fit TRBD1. Input material: thymus tissue. DNA of the CDR3: TGCGCCAGCAGCCAAGAGAGTGTCGAAGGACAGGGGCGGGGGAACGAAAAACTGTTTTTT. Its translation is CASSQESVEGQGRGNEKLFF.